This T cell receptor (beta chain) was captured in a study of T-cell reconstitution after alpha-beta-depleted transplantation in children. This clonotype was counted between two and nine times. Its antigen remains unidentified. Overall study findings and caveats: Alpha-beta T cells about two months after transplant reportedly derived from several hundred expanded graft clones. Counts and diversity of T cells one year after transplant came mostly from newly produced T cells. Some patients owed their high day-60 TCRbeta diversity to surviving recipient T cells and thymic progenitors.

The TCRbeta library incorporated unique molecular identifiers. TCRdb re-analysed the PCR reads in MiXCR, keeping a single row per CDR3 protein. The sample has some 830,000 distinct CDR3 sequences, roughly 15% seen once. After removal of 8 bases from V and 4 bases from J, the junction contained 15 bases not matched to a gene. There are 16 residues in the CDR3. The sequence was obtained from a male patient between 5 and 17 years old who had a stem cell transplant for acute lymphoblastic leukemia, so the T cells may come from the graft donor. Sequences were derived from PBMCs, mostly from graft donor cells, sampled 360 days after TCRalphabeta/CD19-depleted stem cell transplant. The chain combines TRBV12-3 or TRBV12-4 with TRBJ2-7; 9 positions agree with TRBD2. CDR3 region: CASQIFGGTSQYEQYF. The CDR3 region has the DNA TGTGCCAGCCAAATTTTCGGCGGGACTAGCCAGTACGAGCAGTACTTC.